This T cell receptor beta chain came from a study of blood T cell repertoires in COVID-19. Study-level background: Samples came from the United States, Italy and Spain, spanning acute and convalescent COVID-19. T cells, B-cell-depleted T cells, or PBMCs provided the cDNA or gDNA that served as material.

Germline V gene sequence: CDR1 SGHNT, CDR2 YENEEA. This CDR3 is 16 amino acids long. V dropped 4 bases and J dropped 0; count of bases not matched to a gene: 3. Patients from Seattle were sampled longitudinally, starting during active infection. Data came from immunoSEQ multiplex PCR; TCRdb stores just in-frame clones and leaves some out. In the table there are tens of thousands of clones, roughly four fifths of which are singletons. The source of this sequence is a man aged 55-75 years with COVID-19, enrolled during active disease. This chain links TRBV11-3 with TRBJ2-7, with 13 positions matching TRBD2. The specimen sequenced was peripheral blood. CDR3 sequence reads: CASSWGLAGSSYEQYF. CDR3 in DNA: TGTGCCAGCAGCTGGGGACTAGCGGGAAGCTCCTACGAGCAGTACTTC.